These 7 T cell receptor beta chains came from one sample sequenced in a study of cytomegalovirus exposure and HLA in healthy donors. The primer mix had 60 Vbeta and 13 Jbeta primers. The protocol was immunoSEQ multiplex PCR, while the TCRdb copy is restricted to in-frame clones and leaves out a portion. The table records some 120,000 clones, more than 80% of them present only once. Sample: PBMCs. These TCRs come from a woman aged 25-40 years in good health and CMV-seropositive.

The J gene is TRBJ1-5, the V gene TRBV5-6, with 8 bases identical to TRBD1. CDR1 and CDR2 (germline): SGHDT, YYEEEE. Trimming removed 3 bases from V and 5 bases from J; junction bases left unmatched: 7. The CDR3 has 15 amino acids. CDR3 protein: CASSWSGGAYQPQHF. The CDR3 nucleotides read TGTGCCAGCAGCTGGTCAGGGGGCGCGTATCAGCCCCAGCATTTT.

The chain couples TRBV11-2 to TRBJ1-2; 10 bases align to TRBD1. V shed 5 bases, J shed 4 bases, and the junction held 4 bases outside the gene matches. This CDR3 is 14 amino acids long. CDR1 SGHAT and CDR2 FQNNGV come from the germline V gene. The chain's CDR3 is CASSPTGGGYGYTF. The CDR3 region has the DNA TGTGCCAGCAGCCCGACAGGGGGCGGCTATGGCTACACCTTC.

The J gene is TRBJ1-2, the V gene TRBV28, with a possible D match to TRBD1 (5 bases). The CDR3 consists of 14 residues. Trimming removed 3 bases at V and 1 base at J, with 9 bases between. Germline V gives CDR1 MDHEN, CDR2 SYDVKM. CDR3 residues: CASSLQGSNYGYTF. The CDR3 bases are TGTGCCAGCAGTTTGCAGGGCAGTAACTATGGCTACACCTTC.

The V and J genes are TRBV4-2 and TRBJ1-3; a weak D match, TRBD1 (6 bases). CDR1 is LGHNA and CDR2 is YNFKEQ in the germline V gene. The CDR3 extends over 18 amino acids. The V end lost 0 bases, the J end lost 1 base, and 16 bases lay between the germline ends. The CDR3 reads CASSQDRWGGESGNTIYF. Written as DNA, the CDR3 is TGTGCCAGCAGCCAAGACCGGTGGGGGGGCGAGTCTGGAAACACCATATATTTT.

The CDR3 reads CASSPSPVAGEGYTDTQYF. The CDR3 bases are TGCGCCAGCAGCCCCTCCCCCGTAGCGGGAGAGGGCTACACAGATACGCAGTATTTT. The rearrangement uses TRBV5-1 and TRBJ2-3; 9 bases line up with TRBD2. Trimming took 4 bases from V and 2 from J; bases not matched to a gene: 17. Germline V gene data show CDR1 as SGHRS and CDR2 as YFSETQ. The CDR3 extends over 19 amino acids. Using reference TRBV5-1 and TRBJ2-3 for the parts outside the CDR3, the full variable domain is KAGVTQTPRYLIKTRGQQVTLSCSPISGHRSVSWYQQTPGQGLQFLFEYFSETQRNKGNFPGRFSGRQFSNSRSEMNVSTLELGDSALYLCASSPSPVAGEGYTDTQYFGPGTRLTVL.

V gene TRBV2 combines with J gene TRBJ2-1; TRBD2 is a possible D gene (6 bases). V lost 3 bases and J lost 9, with 12 bases in between. This CDR3 region has 13 residues. From germline, CDR1 is SNHLY and CDR2 FYNNEI. The CDR3 is CASSESSGGEQFF. CDR3 nucleotides: TGTGCCAGCAGTGAGAGTAGCGGAGGTGAGCAGTTCTTC.

The V gene is TRBV7-8, the J gene TRBJ1-1; possible D gene TRBD1, 6 bases. This CDR3 contains 15 residues. Germline CDR1 reads SGHVS; CDR2 reads FQNEAQ. Deletions cut 2 bases from V and 1 base from J, with 11 bases between. CDR3 coding DNA: TGTGCCAGCAGCTTACCCGGGACATCGAACACTGAAGCTTTCTTT. Amino acid sequence: CASSLPGTSNTEAFF.